This passage covers 29 T cell receptor beta chains from one sample sequenced in a study of naive and memory T cell subsets (dated by TCRdb to between 2016 and 2019). The library was generated by UMI-ligation and nested PCR. The reads were generated on an Illumina MiSeq. An equimolar mix of two oligonucleotides covering both TRBC1 and TRBC2 was used as the beta constant-region primer. Four rounds of PCR were used to amplify ligated cDNA, with nested alpha and beta constant-region primers being used together with the SP2 primer. TCRdb reprocessing: public reads trimmed at Q25 with fastp, clones called with MiXCR, in-frame beta chains kept. Rows merge per CDR3 protein into single entries with the most common DNA and genes. The sample records approximately 4,500 distinct CDR3 sequences, 4% to 6% of which are singletons. The top ten constitute about 26% of the sample. Source material: effector memory CD8+ T cells from blood. What the cell subset or site label conveys for this sample: effector memory, CD45RA- CD27-. The receptors here all came from a human donor in good health.

This clonotype was counted many times. The chain employs TRBV6-2 or TRBV6-3 and TRBJ2-1; D ambiguous. V lost 5 bases, J lost 9 bases, and 14 bases lay in between. Germline assignment: CDR1 MNHEY and CDR2 SVGEGT. This CDR3 spans 13 amino acids. This CDR3 is CASSVDPPSEQFF. The CDR3 DNA sequence: TGTGCCAGCAGTGTCGACCCACCGAGTGAGCAGTTCTTC.

At least ten counts were recorded for this clonotype. This chain uses TRBV27 with TRBJ2-5; no clear D gene. The CDR3 has 11 amino acids. Looked up from germline, CDR1 is MNHEY and CDR2 is SMNVEV (reference sequence). Trimming left V 3 bases short and J 5 bases short, with 4 bases between. In nucleotides, the CDR3 is TGTGCCAGCAGTTTGGGGGAGACCCAGTACTTC. Translation gives CASSLGETQYF.

A remark on this clonotype: This may be a read error: a much more frequent sequence differs by one nucleotide. The chain carries TRBV20-1 and TRBJ2-1, with D tentatively TRBD2 (5 bases). The ends were cut back, 8 bases at V and 8 bases at J, with 19 bases in the middle. The germline V gene encodes CDR1 DFQATT and CDR2 SNEGSKA (reference sequence). The CDR3 extends over 13 amino acids. The CDR3 sequence: CSWRTEEYDEQFF. The DNA for the CDR3 is TGCAGTTGGAGGACGGAAGAGTACGATGAGCAGTTCTTC.

This clonotype was picked up many times. The junction departs from the called germline gene at one end, perhaps through a read error. The chain combines TRBV7-7 with TRBJ2-3; the D gene is possibly TRBD2 (6 bases). This CDR3 spans 13 amino acids. The V gene's germline CDR1 is SSHAT and CDR2 FNYEAQ (reference sequence). Written as DNA, the CDR3 is TGTGCTAGCAGCCACCGGGGGACAGATACGCAGTATTTT. It yields the protein CASSHRGTDTQYF. Full variable domain (outside the CDR3, taken from reference TRBV7-7 and TRBJ2-3): GAGVSQSPRYKVTKRGQDVTLRCDPISSHATLYWYQQALGQGPEFLTYFNYEAQPDKSGLPSDRFSAERPEGSISTLTIQRTEQRDSAMYRCASSHRGTDTQYFGPGTRLTVL.

Only a few counts were recorded for this clonotype. This chain uses TRBV27 with TRBJ2-7, with a tentative D call TRBD2 (7 bases). The CDR3 is made up of 13 amino acids. Germline V lookup: CDR1 MNHEY, CDR2 SMNVEV (reference sequence). With 8 bases removed from V and 4 bases from J, the gap between germline ends came to 15 bases. The CDR3 spells CASRVGGGYEQYF. CDR3 DNA sequence: TGTGCCAGCCGGGTAGGGGGGGGATACGAGCAGTACTTC.

This clonotype was observed at least ten times. The chain recombines TRBV10-3 with TRBJ2-1; either TRBD1 or TRBD2 may supply D (5 bases each). CDR1 and CDR2 from the germline V gene are ENHRY and SYGVKD. This CDR3 has 15 residues. Deletions cut 4 bases from V and 6 bases from J, with 16 bases between. In DNA, the CDR3 is TGTGCCATCAGTGTTGGGACCTCGCGGGTCAATGAGCAGTTCTTC. Encoded protein: CAISVGTSRVNEQFF.

The sample holds many counts of this clonotype. The gene calls are TRBV6-1 and TRBJ1-1; 7 nucleotides agree with TRBD1. The CDR3 runs 16 residues. CDR1 and CDR2 (germline): MNHNS, SASEGT. Unmatched junction bases numbered 10, after V lost 5 bases and J lost 1 base. The CDR3 nucleotides read TGTGCCAGCAGTTACCGACAGGGACGGCAGAACACTGAAGCTTTCTTT. It specifies CASSYRQGRQNTEAFF.

This clonotype was seen many times. This sequence joins TRBV12-3 or TRBV12-4 and TRBJ1-2, with 7 bases lining up with TRBD1. V lost 2 bases to trimming and J lost 6 bases; unmatched junction nucleotides: 9. This CDR3 contains 15 residues. Written as DNA, the CDR3 is TGTGCCAGCAGTTTATTGGAGGGGGCGCGGAATGGCTACACCTTC. This gives the protein CASSLLEGARNGYTF.

The table lists this clonotype with many counts. The genes are TRBV29-1 and TRBJ2-7; D call uncertain. Germline V lookup: CDR1 SQVTM, CDR2 ANQGSEA. Trimming took off 6 bases at V and 2 bases at J, with 14 bases between the two ends. CDR3 length: 13 residues. This CDR3 reads CSVAYDRAYEQYF. The CDR3 DNA sequence: TGCAGCGTCGCATATGATCGGGCCTACGAGCAGTACTTC.

This clonotype occurred many times. The chain joins TRBV2 to TRBJ2-7; the D is unclear. Germline V gene sequence: CDR1 SNHLY, CDR2 FYNNEI. The V and J ends lost 7 bases and 0 bases respectively, with 10 bases between them. This CDR3 has 13 residues. The CDR3 loop is CASTDDNSYEQYF. CDR3 nucleotide sequence: TGTGCCAGCACTGACGACAACTCCTACGAGCAGTACTTC.

This clonotype was seen ten or more times. This chain uses TRBV12-3 or TRBV12-4 with TRBJ1-1; D is unresolved. CDR3 length equals 14 residues. V was shortened by 6 bases and J by 0 bases, with 11 bases between the two germline ends. As DNA, the CDR3 is TGTGCCAGCAGCAGGATTTCCATGAACACTGAAGCTTTCTTT. This sequence encodes CASSRISMNTEAFF.

This chain uses TRBV1 with TRBJ1-3. TRBV1 is reported as a pseudogene. The CDR3 runs to 12 residues. The CDR3 region is CTSSQQGNTIYF. The CDR3 DNA sequence: TGCACCAGCAGCCAACAGGGAAACACCATATATTTT.

The CDR3 DNA is TGTGCCAGTAAGCCTTGGAACACCGGGGAGCTGTTTTTT. Encoded protein: CASKPWNTGELFF. The rearrangement joins TRBV19 to TRBJ2-2; D gene uncertain. CDR3 length equals 13 residues. From germline, CDR1 is LNHDA and CDR2 SQIVND (reference sequence). V lost 7 bases and J lost 1, with 7 bases in between.

This clonotype turned up a few times. The V and J genes are TRBV2 and TRBJ1-1; D unclear. V gave up 4 bases and J gave up 0 bases, with 6 bases separating them. The CDR3 consists of 13 residues. Germline CDR1 SNHLY, CDR2 FYNNEI. The CDR3 nucleotides read TGTGCCAGCAGTGTAGGGCTGAACACTGAAGCTTTCTTT. Protein product: CASSVGLNTEAFF.

This clonotype was counted many times. This chain joins TRBV28 and TRBJ2-7; 7 positions agree with TRBD1. The CDR3 is 14 amino acids. Germline V lookup: CDR1 MDHEN, CDR2 SYDVKM. V gave up 6 bases and J gave up 3 bases; unmatched junction bases: 8. This CDR3 is CASRPGTVIYEQYF. CDR3 DNA: TGTGCCAGCAGACCCGGGACAGTAATCTACGAGCAGTACTTC.

This clonotype came up many times. This chain links TRBV20-1 with TRBJ2-7, with no clear D. This CDR3 region has 14 residues. Germline V lookup: CDR1 DFQATT, CDR2 SNEGSKA (reference sequence). Trimming cost V 0 bases and J 0 bases, with 9 bases left between them. The CDR3 sequence is CSARDGASSYEQYF. Written as DNA, the CDR3 is TGCAGTGCTAGAGATGGCGCGAGCTCCTACGAGCAGTACTTC.

The sample holds many counts of this clonotype. The chain links TRBV7-2 to TRBJ2-1; D is perhaps TRBD2 (5 bases). Germline V CDR1 and CDR2: SGHTA, FQGNSA. The CDR3 has 12 residues. Trimming left V 5 bases short and J 10 bases short, with 12 bases between. The CDR3 spells CASSLLAVEQFF. The DNA for the CDR3 is TGTGCCAGCAGCCTCCTAGCCGTAGAGCAGTTCTTC.

This clonotype has at least ten counts. The rearrangement joins TRBV20-1 to TRBJ2-1; no clear D gene. The CDR3 has 14 residues. From germline, CDR1 is DFQATT and CDR2 SNEGSKA (reference sequence). The V gene lost 0 bases and the J gene lost 5 bases, with 11 bases spanning the gap. The CDR3 DNA is TGCAGTGCTAGAGATACCCTAGACCACAATGAGCAGTTCTTC. Its translation: CSARDTLDHNEQFF.

There are many counts of this clonotype. V usage is TRBV12-3 or TRBV12-4 and J usage is TRBJ1-1; no reliable D call. With 4 bases removed from V and 2 bases from J, the gap between germline ends came to 8 bases. This CDR3 contains 13 residues. The CDR3 DNA is TGTGCCAGCAGTTGGTTGAGAAACACTGAAGCTTTCTTT. It encodes CASSWLRNTEAFF.

This clonotype rates as medium-sized. The V call is TRBV28, the J call TRBJ2-7; 9 bases map to TRBD1. J was trimmed by 5 bases and V by 5 bases; bases with no gene match: 10. Germline V gene data show CDR1 as MDHEN and CDR2 as SYDVKM. This CDR3 has 15 residues. CDR3 sequence reads: CASSQWTGADHEQYF. The CDR3 DNA reads as TGTGCCAGCAGTCAATGGACAGGGGCTGACCACGAGCAGTACTTC.

This clonotype was counted at least ten times. This chain links TRBV6-2 or TRBV6-3 with TRBJ2-1, with a weak D call TRBD2 (5 bases). V was pared by 0 bases and J by 4 bases, with 13 bases between. Germline assignment: CDR1 MNHEY and CDR2 SVGEGT. The CDR3 consists of 16 residues. In DNA, the CDR3 is TGTGCCAGCAGTTACTCAGGTGGGAGTGGGTACAATGAGCAGTTCTTC. The encoded protein is CASSYSGGSGYNEQFF.

The chain links TRBV5-6 to TRBJ1-2, with D perhaps matching TRBD1 (5 bases). Germline-derived CDR1 and CDR2 are SGHDT and YYEEEE. The CDR3 runs to 17 residues. V dropped 1 base and J dropped 4 bases, with 20 bases sitting between them. CDR3 sequence: CASSLLVTDDTPYGYTF. DNA of the CDR3: TGTGCCAGCAGCTTGTTAGTGACAGACGATACCCCCTATGGCTACACCTTC.

Many counts were recorded for this clonotype. This chain links TRBV6-5 with TRBJ2-7, with D tentatively TRBD2 (7 bases). Trimming cost V 0 bases and J 10 bases, with 13 bases left between them. This CDR3 contains 13 residues. Germline V gene lookup returns CDR1 MNHEY and CDR2 SVGAGI. The CDR3 sequence is CASSYSERDNQYF. CDR3 bases: TGTGCCAGCAGTTACTCAGAGCGGGACAATCAGTACTTC.

Only a few counts were recorded for this clonotype. The rearrangement joins TRBV20-1 to TRBJ2-1; D remains ambiguous. CDR1 DFQATT and CDR2 SNEGSKA come from the germline V gene (reference sequence). CDR3 length equals 15 residues. Trimming shortened V by 0 bases and J by 3 bases, and 12 bases separated the two germline ends. CDR3 in amino acids: CSARDRGTDYNEQFF. The CDR3 DNA follows: TGCAGTGCTAGAGATCGCGGAACCGACTACAATGAGCAGTTCTTC.

This clonotype was recorded many times. The rearrangement uses TRBV27 and TRBJ1-3, with D uncertain. The length of the CDR3 is 15 residues. CDR1 is MNHEY, CDR2 SMNVEV, per germline (reference sequence). Trimming took off 3 bases at V and 2 bases at J, with 11 bases between the two ends. CDR3 in DNA: TGTGCCAGCAGTTTGTCCCATGGAGCTGGAAACACCATATATTTT. Protein product: CASSLSHGAGNTIYF.

V and J are TRBV19 and TRBJ2-2; D not resolved. The CDR3 runs 17 residues. Germline V gives CDR1 LNHDA, CDR2 SQIVND (reference sequence). V was shortened by 4 bases and J by 1 base, with 16 bases between the two germline ends. As DNA, the CDR3 is TGTGCCAGTAGTACCCTGGACCTGGGGAAGAACACCGGGGAGCTGTTTTTT. Amino acids: CASSTLDLGKNTGELFF.

This clonotype was counted only a few times. V gene TRBV6-1 combines with J gene TRBJ2-1; possibly TRBD2 for D (7 bases). This CDR3 is built from 15 residues. Germline loops: CDR1 MNHNS, CDR2 SASEGT. The germline V and J ends were trimmed by 4 bases and 5 bases, with 15 bases remaining between them. The CDR3 protein is CASSGDTGGHNEQFF. The CDR3 bases are TGTGCCAGCAGTGGGGACACGGGGGGCCACAATGAGCAGTTCTTC.

This clonotype was seen repeatedly, ten times or more. The gene calls are TRBV6-2 or TRBV6-3 and TRBJ2-1; a possible D gene is TRBD1 (5 bases). The CDR3 sequence is 15 residues long. Trimming pared 4 bases from V and 0 bases from J, leaving 10 bases between. CDR1 is MNHEY, CDR2 SVGEGT, per germline. The CDR3 nucleotides are TGTGCCAGCAGTTTGACAGAGAGCTCCTACAATGAGCAGTTCTTC. This codes for CASSLTESSYNEQFF.

The chain combines TRBV15 with TRBJ2-7; 10 nucleotides match TRBD1. From germline, CDR1 is LNHNV and CDR2 YYDKDF (reference sequence). Losses at the gene ends were 5 bases for V and 2 bases for J; bases not matched to a gene: 3. This CDR3 has 14 residues. In DNA form, the CDR3 reads TGTGCCACCAGCCCGGACAGGGGGACCTACGAGCAGTACTTC. Protein sequence: CATSPDRGTYEQYF.